The 8 T cell receptor beta chains given below trace back to one sample, sequenced in a study of cytomegalovirus exposure and HLA in healthy donors. The study ran its PCR with 60 Vbeta and 13 Jbeta primers. Libraries were prepared by immunoSEQ multiplex PCR; TCRdb keeps only in-frame clonotypes and omits some of them. The sample contains 200,000 to 250,000 clones, about 74% of which appear only once. The specimen sequenced was PBMCs. The receptors were gathered from a man in his forties in good health and CMV-seronegative.

The V gene is TRBV5-1, the J gene TRBJ1-3, with TRBD1 matching over 8 bases. The CDR3 contains 16 residues. CDR1 and CDR2 from the germline V gene are SGHRS and YFSETQ. J was trimmed by 0 bases and V by 3 bases; bases with no gene match: 5. The CDR3 loop reads CASSYAGGTSGNTIYF. Written as DNA, the CDR3 is TGCGCCAGCAGCTACGCAGGGGGCACCTCTGGAAACACCATATATTTT. Full variable domain (outside the CDR3, taken from reference TRBV5-1 and TRBJ1-3): KAGVTQTPRYLIKTRGQQVTLSCSPISGHRSVSWYQQTPGQGLQFLFEYFSETQRNKGNFPGRFSGRQFSNSRSEMNVSTLELGDSALYLCASSYAGGTSGNTIYFGEGSWLTVV.

The chain's CDR3 is CASSPGMGHGYGYTF. The CDR3 DNA is TGTGCCAGCAGCCCAGGTATGGGGCACGGCTATGGCTACACCTTC. The chain is built from TRBV7-6 and TRBJ1-2, with D perhaps matching TRBD1 (5 bases). The CDR3 totals 15 residues. The germline CDR1 and CDR2 sequences are SGHVS and FNYEAQ. V was cut by 5 bases and J by 4 bases, with 17 bases left in between.

This chain links TRBV7-3 with TRBJ2-3, with D maybe TRBD2 (5 bases). CDR3 length equals 14 residues. V was shortened by 2 bases and J by 2 bases, with 8 bases between the two germline ends. Germline V gives CDR1 SGHTA, CDR2 FQGTGA. CDR3 sequence reads: CASSLSGITDTQYF. CDR3 DNA: TGTGCCAGCAGCTTATCGGGGATCACAGATACGCAGTATTTT.

The chain is built from TRBV28 and TRBJ1-4; 7 nucleotides match TRBD1. The V gene's germline CDR1 is MDHEN and CDR2 SYDVKM. The V gene end was trimmed by 4 bases and the J gene end by 2 bases; junction bases not matched to a gene: 7. The CDR3 is 16 residues long. This CDR3 reads CASSSAGGSTNEKLFF. In DNA, the CDR3 is TGTGCCAGCAGTTCGGCAGGGGGTTCGACTAATGAAAAACTGTTTTTT.

The chain has TRBV28 and TRBJ2-5; 7 bases are shared with TRBD2. The V segment lost 2 bases and the J segment 5 bases; nucleotides outside the gene matches: 11. The CDR3 totals 16 residues. Germline CDR1 and CDR2: MDHEN and SYDVKM. CDR3 amino acids: CASSLGTNHGGETQYF. In DNA, the CDR3 is TGTGCCAGCAGTTTAGGCACCAACCACGGGGGGGAGACCCAGTACTTC.

The rearrangement links TRBV5-1 to TRBJ1-2; 9 nucleotides line up with TRBD1. Per germline, CDR1 SGHRS and CDR2 YFSETQ. V was pared by 3 bases and J by 5 bases, with 11 bases of the junction left unmatched. The CDR3 extends over 16 amino acids. CDR3 loop: CASSSPGQGHWYGYTF. The CDR3 bases are TGCGCCAGCAGCTCCCCGGGACAGGGACATTGGTATGGCTACACCTTC.

The chain couples TRBV27 to TRBJ2-3, with 9 positions matching TRBD2. The CDR3 runs to 17 residues. The germline CDR1 and CDR2 sequences are MNHEY and SMNVEV (reference sequence). V lost 4 bases, J lost 2 bases, and 10 bases stayed unmatched. The CDR3 nucleotides are TGTGCCAGCAGTTCACTAGGTCCTAGCGGGGCCACAGATACGCAGTATTTT. Its protein product is CASSSLGPSGATDTQYF.

This clone has only one observation. The chain links TRBV28 to TRBJ1-5; the match to TRBD1 covers 7 bases. V shed 6 bases, J shed 4 bases, and the junction held 6 bases outside the gene matches. The CDR3 sequence is 14 residues long. Per the germline V gene, CDR1 is MDHEN and CDR2 is SYDVKM. Here the CDR3 DNA reads TGTGCCAGCAGGACGGGACAGCGAAATCAGCCCCAGCATTTT. Its protein is CASRTGQRNQPQHF.